This T cell receptor beta chain came from a study of T cell repertoires in cytomegalovirus infection. V trimming: 10 bases; J trimming: 1 base; junction bases outside the gene matches: 8. The CDR3 has 15 residues. Germline V gene sequence: CDR1 LNHDA, CDR2 SQIVND (reference sequence). Study-level findings and limits: Dominating the ex vivo response were TCR beta clonotypes that were CMV-specific and HLA-C-restricted. Summed frequency of shared TCR beta families picked out CMV carriers who also had the relevant HLA.

TCRdb reprocessed the reads with MiXCR, giving one entry per CDR3 protein. The repertoire holds about 490,000 distinct CDR3 sequences, approximately 25% seen once, with 13% in the top ten. Turning to this clonotype: As yet, its antigen is unknown.

The sequence was collected from a human donor in good health (CMV status not recorded). Some clones in this sample may be carry-over from other donors' samples. The sample comprised PBMCs. The V gene is TRBV19, the J gene TRBJ2-2, with TRBD2 identical over 8 bases. CDR3 in DNA: TGTGCCACCAGGAGTACTAGCGGGAACACCGGGGAGCTGTTTTTT. As protein: CATRSTSGNTGELFF.